The rows below give T cell receptor beta chains drawn from one sample of a study of T cells in Graves' hyperthyroidism and ophthalmopathy. Each CDR3 protein is one row after TCRdb ran MiXCR on the multiplex PCR reads. The table has about 570,000 distinct CDR3 sequences, 14% seen once. Sequenced input: blood. All receptors derive from a woman aged 40 to 49 with Graves' hyperthyroidism. Both conserved end residues are part of each CDR3. A D gene is named only where the DNA matches it firmly. Size is omitted from some rows. Given values are once, few, many or a class for expanded clones.

cdr3_aa | cdr3_nt | v_call | d_call | clone_size | j_call | cdr3_length
CASTGLRPSGANVLTF | TGTGCCAGCACTGGACTTCGCCCCTCTGGGGCCAACGTCCTGACTTTC | TRBV27 | . | few | TRBJ2-6 | 16
CASSSQSTSGHSYEQYF | TGCGCCAGCAGCTCCCAAAGTACTAGCGGGCACTCCTACGAGCAGTACTTC | TRBV5-1 | TRBD2 | . | TRBJ2-7 | 17
CASSFRGITDTQYF | TGTGCCAGCAGCTTCCGGGGCATCACAGATACGCAGTATTTT | TRBV9 | . | . | TRBJ2-3 | 14
CANPLQGLSYEQYF | TGCGCCAATCCACTACAGGGACTCTCCTACGAGCAGTACTTC | TRBV5-1 | . | . | TRBJ2-7 | 14
CAINEGRTNTEAFF | TGTGCCATCAACGAGGGACGGACGAACACTGAAGCTTTCTTT | TRBV10-3 | . | . | TRBJ1-1 | 14
CSVEERTSGIYEQYF | TGCAGCGTTGAAGAAAGGACTAGCGGGATTTACGAGCAGTACTTC | TRBV29-1 | TRBD2 | few | TRBJ2-7 | 15
CASLQGRDELNYGYTF | TGTGCCAGCCTGCAAGGGCGGGACGAACTTAACTATGGCTACACCTTC | TRBV2 | . | many | TRBJ1-2 | 16
CASSLSGDYNEQFF | TGTGCCAGCAGCTTATCAGGGGACTACAATGAGCAGTTCTTC | TRBV13 | . | many | TRBJ2-1 | 14
CASSYLADTSYEQYF | TGTGCCAGCAGTTACCTAGCAGATACTTCCTACGAGCAGTACTTC | TRBV6-2/TRBV6-3 | . | . | TRBJ2-7 | 15
CASSLGLAGGPYTGELFF | TGCGCCAGCAGCCTCGGACTAGCGGGAGGGCCCTACACCGGGGAGCTGTTTTTT | TRBV5-1 | TRBD2 | few | TRBJ2-2 | 18
CAIHNEQYF | TGTGCCATCCACAACGAGCAGTACTTC | TRBV14 | . | many | TRBJ2-7 | 9
CATNHPPTDTQYF | TGTGCCACTAACCACCCTCCCACAGATACGCAGTATTTT | TRBV6-1 | . | . | TRBJ2-3 | 13
CASSLGADEQYF | TGTGCCAGCAGTCTGGGGGCGGACGAGCAGTACTTC | TRBV6-1 | . | many | TRBJ2-7 | 12
CASRATGSQPQHF | TGTGCCAGCAGGGCTACAGGGAGTCAGCCCCAGCATTTT | TRBV28 | . | many | TRBJ1-5 | 13
CASSIGYRPEAFF | TGTGCCAGTAGTATTGGGTACCGCCCTGAAGCTTTCTTT | TRBV19 | . | . | TRBJ1-1 | 13
CASSLYSGINQPQHF | TGTGCCAGCAGTTTATATTCGGGGATCAATCAGCCCCAGCATTTT | TRBV12-3/TRBV12-4 | . | many | TRBJ1-5 | 15
CASSWTGGDTQYF | TGTGCCAGCAGCTGGACAGGAGGAGATACGCAGTATTTT | TRBV11-2 | TRBD1 | many | TRBJ2-3 | 13
CSVDGGTSGYNEQFF | TGCAGCGTTGATGGAGGGACTAGCGGCTACAATGAGCAGTTCTTC | TRBV29-1 | TRBD2 | many | TRBJ2-1 | 15
CSAREPGQINSPLHF | TGCAGTGCTAGGGAGCCGGGACAGATAAATTCACCCCTCCACTTT | TRBV20-1 | TRBD1 | many | TRBJ1-6 | 15
CASSGTAGLNNEKLFF | TGTGCCAGCAGCGGGACAGCTGGTCTGAATAATGAAAAACTGTTTTTT | TRBV12-3/TRBV12-4 | TRBD1 | few | TRBJ1-4 | 16
CSARDGLNTGELFF | TGCAGTGCTAGAGACGGACTGAACACCGGGGAGCTGTTTTTT | TRBV20-1 | . | many | TRBJ2-2 | 14
CASSIWDSGNTIYF | TGTGCCAGTAGTATCTGGGACTCTGGAAACACCATATATTTT | TRBV19 | . | . | TRBJ1-3 | 14
CASSFSGSPYEQYF | TGTGCCAGCAGTTTTAGCGGGAGTCCATACGAGCAGTACTTC | TRBV27 | TRBD2 | many | TRBJ2-7 | 14
CASSIAGTSYEQYF | TGTGCCAGTAGTATAGCGGGAACCTCCTACGAGCAGTACTTC | TRBV19 | . | . | TRBJ2-7 | 14
CASSPIPSGAYEQYF | TGCGCCAGCAGCCCAATACCTAGCGGGGCCTACGAGCAGTACTTC | TRBV4-1 | TRBD2 | . | TRBJ2-7 | 15
CASSVVAGGHYGYTF | TGTGCCAGCAGCGTAGTGGCAGGGGGCCACTATGGCTACACCTTC | TRBV9 | TRBD1 | many | TRBJ1-2 | 15
CASSSVGAGETQYF | TGTGCCAGCAGCTCCGTCGGGGCAGGGGAGACCCAGTACTTC | TRBV7-2 | . | many | TRBJ2-5 | 14
CASSQMGAVNYGYTF | TGTGCCAGCAGCCAAATGGGGGCAGTTAACTATGGCTACACCTTC | TRBV3-1 | . | many | TRBJ1-2 | 15